One sample yielded the 19 T cell receptor beta chains listed below, sequenced in a study of T cell changes during pregnancy in multiple sclerosis. The repertoire was sequenced with immunoSEQ multiplex PCR; TCRdb's copy has only in-frame clones and lacks some. The sample consists of 130,000 or so clones, around 97% of them appearing once. The sample consisted of peripheral blood, taken after pregnancy. The source of these receptors is a female donor with multiple sclerosis, enrolled in a pregnancy study.

The chain carries TRBV5-1 and TRBJ2-7, with D tentatively TRBD2 (6 bases). The CDR3 has 16 residues. The V end was cut by 3 bases, the J end by 7 bases, with 23 bases between. Germline CDR1 reads SGHRS; CDR2 reads YFSETQ. The CDR3 region is CASSSLAPNGSREQYF. Written as DNA, the CDR3 is TGCGCCAGCAGCTCACTAGCTCCCAACGGGTCTAGGGAGCAGTACTTC.

The chain joins TRBV7-8 to TRBJ2-5; 11 positions agree with TRBD2. After removal of 8 bases from V and 0 bases from J, the junction contained 17 bases not matched to a gene. Germline loops: CDR1 SGHVS, CDR2 FQNEAQ. The CDR3 sequence is 19 residues long. The CDR3 protein is CASCRPQTSGIRYQETQYF. For the CDR3, the DNA is TGTGCCAGCTGCCGCCCCCAGACTAGCGGGATCAGGTACCAAGAGACCCAGTACTTC.

The genes are TRBV5-4 and TRBJ2-1, with D perhaps TRBD2 (6 bases). Germline CDR1 SGHNT, CDR2 YYREEE (reference sequence). This CDR3 contains 14 residues. Trimming removed 2 bases at V and 8 bases at J, with 14 bases between. CDR3 coding DNA: TGTGCCAGCAGCTTAGGGACTGCTCCCTATGAGCAGTTCTTC. Its translation: CASSLGTAPYEQFF.

The chain combines TRBV7-3 with TRBJ2-2, with D uncertain. Trimming cost V 2 bases and J 6 bases, with 7 bases left between them. CDR3 length: 13 amino acids. Per germline, CDR1 SGHTA and CDR2 FQGTGA. In DNA form, the CDR3 reads TGTGCCAGCAGCTTATCTGCGCCCGGGGAGCTGTTTTTT. Amino acid sequence: CASSLSAPGELFF.

The chain has TRBV11-2 and TRBJ1-1; TRBD1 aligns across 7 bases. J lost 1 base, V lost 4 bases, and 6 bases had no gene match. CDR1 and CDR2 from the germline V gene are SGHAT and FQNNGV. The CDR3 sequence is 15 residues long. The DNA of the CDR3 is TGTGCCAGCAGCTCCACGACAGGGACGAACACTGAAGCTTTCTTT. Protein: CASSSTTGTNTEAFF.

The chain couples TRBV4-2 to TRBJ1-2; possible D gene TRBD1, 6 bases. Germline CDR1 reads LGHNA; CDR2 reads YNFKEQ. The V end was cut by 0 bases, the J end by 3 bases, with 14 bases between. The CDR3 totals 16 residues. The DNA for the CDR3 is TGTGCCAGCAGCCAAGATAGACAGGTCGAGGACTATGGCTACACCTTC. This translates into CASSQDRQVEDYGYTF.

V and J are TRBV13 and TRBJ2-6; the D gene is possibly TRBD2 (5 bases). This CDR3 spans 16 amino acids. Germline assignment: CDR1 PRHDT and CDR2 FYEKMQ (reference sequence). V lost 0 bases, J lost 4 bases, and 10 bases lay in between. CDR3 sequence reads: CASSLGLPGGANVLTF. Here the CDR3 DNA reads TGTGCCAGCAGCTTAGGCCTACCGGGGGGGGCCAACGTCCTGACTTTC.

The chain carries TRBV11-3 and TRBJ2-2; D remains ambiguous. V was pared by 5 bases and J by 4 bases, with 8 bases between. The CDR3 has 13 residues. CDR1 is SGHNT, CDR2 YENEEA, per germline. CDR3 coding DNA: TGTGCCAGCAGCCCATTTTCCACCGGGGAGCTGTTTTTT. Amino acids: CASSPFSTGELFF.

This clone was counted a single time. The chain uses TRBV7-3 and TRBJ2-3, with D perhaps matching TRBD1 (5 bases). Per germline, CDR1 SGHTA and CDR2 FQGTGA. V lost 5 bases, J lost 6 bases, and 12 bases lay in between. This CDR3 is built from 13 residues. The CDR3 DNA follows: TGTGCCAGCAGCCCCCGAGCAGGGGATACGCAGTATTTT. Translating gives CASSPRAGDTQYF.

The chain employs TRBV18 and TRBJ1-4; 7 nucleotides align to TRBD1. Germline loops: CDR1 KGHSH, CDR2 LQKENI. The J segment lost 4 bases and the V segment lost 6 bases, leaving 5 bases of the junction unmatched. The CDR3 covers 14 residues. CDR3: CASSLTGFNEKLFF. Here the CDR3 DNA reads TGTGCCAGCTCCTTGACAGGGTTTAATGAAAAACTGTTTTTT.

This chain connects TRBV21-1 to TRBJ1-2; the D call TRBD1 from the table was never checked on the DNA. TRBV21-1 counts as a pseudogene. This CDR3 contains 20 residues. The CDR3 sequence is CASSKEIRGQAVTANYGYTF. The CDR3 nucleotides are TGTGCCAGCAGCAAAGAGATTAGGGGCCAGGCGGTTACTGCTAACTATGGCTACACCTTC.

The rearrangement joins TRBV5-4 to TRBJ2-3; 7 positions match TRBD1. The CDR3 has 16 residues. Germline V lookup: CDR1 SGHNT, CDR2 YYREEE (reference sequence). With V trimmed by 3 bases and J by 2 bases, 9 bases remained unmatched. The CDR3 DNA follows: TGTGCCAGCAGCTCGACAGGGCTGAGGTTCACAGATACGCAGTATTTT. Translating it yields CASSSTGLRFTDTQYF. Full variable domain (missing parts from reference TRBV5-4 and TRBJ2-3): ETGVTQSPTHLIKTRGQQVTLRCSSQSGHNTVSWYQQALGQGPQFIFQYYREEENGRGNFPPRFSGLQFPNYSSELNVNALELDDSALYLCASSSTGLRFTDTQYFGPGTRLTVL.

The rearrangement uses TRBV5-6 and TRBJ2-7; 9 bases line up with TRBD2. The germline CDR1 and CDR2 sequences are SGHDT and YYEEEE. The ends lost 5 bases at V and 0 bases at J; junction bases unmatched: 6. The CDR3 sequence is 15 residues long. This chain's CDR3 is CASRLLAGDSYEQYF. The DNA of the CDR3 is TGTGCCAGCAGACTACTAGCGGGTGACTCCTACGAGCAGTACTTC. The full variable domain, completed using reference TRBV5-6 and TRBJ2-7, is DAGVTQSPTHLIKTRGQQVTLRCSPKSGHDTVSWYQQALGQGPQFIFQYYEEEERQRGNFPDRFSGHQFPNYSSELNVNALLLGDSALYLCASRLLAGDSYEQYFGPGTRLTVT.

The chain combines TRBV15 with TRBJ2-7, with D possibly matching TRBD2 (6 bases). Trimming shortened V by 1 base and J by 5 bases, and 9 bases separated the two germline ends. The CDR3 runs 13 residues. CDR1 is LNHNV and CDR2 is YYDKDF in the germline V gene (reference sequence). CDR3 region: CATSRARLDEQYF. The DNA of the CDR3 is TGTGCCACCAGCAGAGCCCGACTAGACGAGCAGTACTTC.

The rearrangement uses TRBV7-9 and TRBJ2-6; TRBD1 might be the D (6 bases). The CDR3 length is 18 residues. Trimming stripped 5 bases from V and 0 bases from J, with 17 bases between. Germline loops: CDR1 SEHNR, CDR2 FQNEAQ (reference sequence). CDR3 region: CASSLTTGLLSGANVLTF. The CDR3, as DNA: TGTGCCAGCAGCCTCACGACAGGCTTGCTCTCTGGGGCCAACGTCCTGACTTTC.

In this sample, this clone turned up a few times. The chain combines TRBV20-1 with TRBJ1-1; D is unclear. V was cut by 7 bases and J by 0 bases, with 6 bases left in between. The CDR3 runs 11 residues. CDR1 DFQATT and CDR2 SNEGSKA come from the germline V gene (reference sequence). CDR3: CSGPLNTEAFF. CDR3 DNA: TGCAGTGGTCCCTTGAACACTGAAGCTTTCTTT.

The rearrangement uses TRBV19 and TRBJ2-1, with TRBD2 matching 12 bases. Per germline, CDR1 LNHDA and CDR2 SQIVND (reference sequence). The V segment lost 6 bases and the J segment 6 bases; nucleotides outside the gene matches: 6. The CDR3 loop spans 15 amino acids. CDR3 bases: TGTGCCAGTAGCCCGACTAGCGGGAGAGGCAATGAGCAGTTCTTC. Amino acid sequence: CASSPTSGRGNEQFF. The full variable domain, its missing parts supplied by reference TRBV19 and TRBJ2-1, is DGGITQSPKYLFRKEGQNVTLSCEQNLNHDAMYWYRQDPGQGLRLIYYSQIVNDFQKGDIAEGYSVSREKKESFPLTVTSAQKNPTAFYLCASSPTSGRGNEQFFGPGTRLTVL.

This sequence joins TRBV5-1 and TRBJ2-2, with a possible D match to TRBD1 (5 bases). The CDR3 totals 14 residues. Deletions cut 2 bases from V and 2 bases from J, with 7 bases between. CDR1 is SGHRS, CDR2 YFSETQ, per germline. In nucleotides, the CDR3 is TGCGCCAGCAGCTTCGGACACAACACCGGGGAGCTGTTTTTT. As protein: CASSFGHNTGELFF. Drawing the rest from reference TRBV5-1 and TRBJ2-2, the complete variable domain is KAGVTQTPRYLIKTRGQQVTLSCSPISGHRSVSWYQQTPGQGLQFLFEYFSETQRNKGNFPGRFSGRQFSNSRSEMNVSTLELGDSALYLCASSFGHNTGELFFGEGSRLTVL.

The CDR3 reads CASSSPGLAGGPSHEQYF. In nucleotides, the CDR3 is TGTGCCAGCAGTTCACCGGGACTAGCGGGAGGGCCGTCCCACGAGCAGTACTTC. The rearrangement links TRBV27 to TRBJ2-7, with 16 bases lining up with TRBD2. Trimming at V came to 4 bases and at J to 5 bases, leaving 11 bases not matched to a gene. The CDR3 has 18 residues. The germline V gene has CDR1 MNHEY and CDR2 SMNVEV (reference sequence).